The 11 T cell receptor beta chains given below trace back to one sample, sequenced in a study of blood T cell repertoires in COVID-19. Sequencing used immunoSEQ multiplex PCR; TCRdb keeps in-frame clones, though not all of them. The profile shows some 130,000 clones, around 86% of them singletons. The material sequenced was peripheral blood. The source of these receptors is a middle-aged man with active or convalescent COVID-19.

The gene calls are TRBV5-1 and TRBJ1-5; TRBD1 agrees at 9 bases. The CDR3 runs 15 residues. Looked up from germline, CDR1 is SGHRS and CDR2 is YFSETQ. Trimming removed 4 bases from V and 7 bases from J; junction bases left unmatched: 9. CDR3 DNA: TGCGCCAGCAGCGAAACAGGGGGCGTGGGACAGCCCCAGCATTTT. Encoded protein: CASSETGGVGQPQHF.

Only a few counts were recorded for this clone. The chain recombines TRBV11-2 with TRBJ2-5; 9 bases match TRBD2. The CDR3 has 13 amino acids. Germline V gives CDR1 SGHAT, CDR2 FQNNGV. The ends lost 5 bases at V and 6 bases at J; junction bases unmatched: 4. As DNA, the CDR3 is TGTGCCAGCAGCCCAGCGGGGGGAAAGACCCAGTACTTC. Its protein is CASSPAGGKTQYF.

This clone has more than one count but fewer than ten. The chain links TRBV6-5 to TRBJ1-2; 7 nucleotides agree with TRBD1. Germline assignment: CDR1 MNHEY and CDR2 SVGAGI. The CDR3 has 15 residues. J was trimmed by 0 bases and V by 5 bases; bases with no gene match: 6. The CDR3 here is CASSTGTDPNYGYTF. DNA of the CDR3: TGTGCCAGCAGTACCGGGACAGATCCTAACTATGGCTACACCTTC.

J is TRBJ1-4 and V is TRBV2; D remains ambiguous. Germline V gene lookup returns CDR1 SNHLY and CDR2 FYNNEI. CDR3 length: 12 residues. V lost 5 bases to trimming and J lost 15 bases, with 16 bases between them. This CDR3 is CASSQRTPSMFF. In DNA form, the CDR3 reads TGTGCCAGCAGTCAGCGTACGCCTTCGATGTTTTTT.

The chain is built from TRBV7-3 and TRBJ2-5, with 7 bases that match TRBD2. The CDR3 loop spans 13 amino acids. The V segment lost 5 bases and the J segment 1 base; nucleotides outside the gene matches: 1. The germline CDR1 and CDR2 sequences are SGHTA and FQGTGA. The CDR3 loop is CASSPSGQETQYF. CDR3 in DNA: TGTGCCAGCAGCCCTAGCGGCCAAGAGACCCAGTACTTC. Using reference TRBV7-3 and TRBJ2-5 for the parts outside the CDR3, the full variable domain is GAGVSQTPSNKVTEKGKYVELRCDPISGHTALYWYRQSLGQGPEFLIYFQGTGAADDSGLPNDRFFAVRPEGSVSTLKIQRTERGDSAVYLCASSPSGQETQYFGPGTRLLVL.

The CDR3 reads CASSRQDNGYTF. The CDR3, as DNA: TGTGCCAGCTCAAGACAGGATAATGGCTACACCTTC. The chain employs TRBV18 and TRBJ1-2; weak D call: TRBD1 (6 bases). Looked up from germline, CDR1 is KGHSH and CDR2 is LQKENI. The CDR3 covers 12 residues. V lost 5 bases and J 6 bases, leaving 10 bases between the germline ends.

CDR3 sequence reads: CASSIGGEPYNEQFF. DNA for the CDR3: TGTGCCAGTAGTATTGGCGGGGAGCCCTACAATGAGCAGTTCTTC. The chain recombines TRBV19 with TRBJ2-1; weak D call: TRBD2 (6 bases). The CDR3 contains 15 residues. CDR1 is LNHDA, CDR2 SQIVND, per germline (reference sequence). V dropped 3 bases and J dropped 2 bases, with 11 bases sitting between them.

The CDR3 protein is CASTWGVAGELFF. The CDR3 DNA is TGTGCCAGCACCTGGGGGGTTGCCGGGGAGCTGTTTTTT. This chain links TRBV9 with TRBJ2-2; tentatively, D is TRBD2 (6 bases). The CDR3 is 13 residues long. The germline gives CDR1 SGDLS, CDR2 YYNGEE. With 6 bases removed from V and 6 bases from J, the gap between germline ends came to 12 bases. The whole variable domain, filled in from reference TRBV9 and TRBJ2-2, reads DSGVTQTPKHLITATGQRVTLRCSPRSGDLSVYWYQQSLDQGLQFLIQYYNGEERAKGNILERFSAQQFPDLHSELNLSSLELGDSALYFCASTWGVAGELFFGEGSRLTVL.

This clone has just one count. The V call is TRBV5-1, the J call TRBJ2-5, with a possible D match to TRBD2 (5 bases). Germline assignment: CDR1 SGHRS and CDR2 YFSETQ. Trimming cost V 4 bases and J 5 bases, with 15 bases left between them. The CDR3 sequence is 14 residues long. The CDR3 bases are TGCGCCAGCAGCCGAGGACTGGGTTGGGAGACCCAGTACTTC. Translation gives CASSRGLGWETQYF.

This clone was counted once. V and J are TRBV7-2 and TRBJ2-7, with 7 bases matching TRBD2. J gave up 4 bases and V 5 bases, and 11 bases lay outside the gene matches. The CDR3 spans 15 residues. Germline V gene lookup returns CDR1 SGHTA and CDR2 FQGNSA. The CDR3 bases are TGTGCCAGCAGCGGGGGGGTAGTTGCCGGTTACGAGCAGTACTTC. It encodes CASSGGVVAGYEQYF.

The CDR3 loop is CASREGTNYGYTF. The CDR3 nucleotides are TGTGCCTCCCGGGAGGGGACTAACTATGGCTACACCTTC. This chain joins TRBV5-4 and TRBJ1-2, with D possibly TRBD1 on 5 matching bases. The CDR3 spans 13 residues. Trimming left V 10 bases short and J 0 bases short, with 13 bases between. Germline-derived CDR1 and CDR2 are SGHNT and YYREEE (reference sequence). The full variable domain, rest sourced from reference TRBV5-4 and TRBJ1-2, is ETGVTQSPTHLIKTRGQQVTLRCSSQSGHNTVSWYQQALGQGPQFIFQYYREEENGRGNFPPRFSGLQFPNYSSELNVNALELDDSALYLCASREGTNYGYTFGSGTRLTVV.